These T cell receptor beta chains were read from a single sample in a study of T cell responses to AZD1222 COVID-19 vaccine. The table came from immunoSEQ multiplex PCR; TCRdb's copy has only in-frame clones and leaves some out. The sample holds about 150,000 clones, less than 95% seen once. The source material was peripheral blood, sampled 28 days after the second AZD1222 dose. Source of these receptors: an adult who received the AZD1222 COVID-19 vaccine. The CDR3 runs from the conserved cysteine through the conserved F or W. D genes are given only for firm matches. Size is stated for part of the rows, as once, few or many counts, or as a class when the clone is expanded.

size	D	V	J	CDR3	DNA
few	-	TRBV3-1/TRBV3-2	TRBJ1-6	CASSRTITGSSYNSPLHF	TGTGCCAGCAGCCGGACGATAACAGGGAGCTCCTATAATTCACCCCTCCACTTT
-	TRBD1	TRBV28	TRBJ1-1	CASSTGAAEAFF	TGTGCCAGCAGTACAGGGGCCGCTGAAGCTTTCTTT
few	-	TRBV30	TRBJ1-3	CAWSVARISGNTIYF	TGTGCCTGGAGTGTGGCTAGAATCTCTGGAAACACCATATATTTT
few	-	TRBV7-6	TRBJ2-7	CASSLAGGANYEQYF	TGTGCCAGCAGCTTAGCCGGGGGCGCGAACTACGAGCAGTACTTC
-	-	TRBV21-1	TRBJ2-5	CASSKAYARETQYF	TGTGCCAGCAGCAAAGCCTATGCGCGAGAGACCCAGTACTTC
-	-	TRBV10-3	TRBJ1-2	CAIFPGPGLSQDGYTF	TGTGCCATCTTTCCGGGACCAGGCCTTTCCCAGGATGGCTACACCTTC
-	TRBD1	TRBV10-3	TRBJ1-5	CAISPGQPNQPQHF	TGTGCCATCAGCCCGGGACAGCCCAATCAGCCCCAGCATTTT
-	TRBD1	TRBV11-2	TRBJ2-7	CASSPWTGSSYEQYF	TGTGCCAGCAGCCCTTGGACAGGGTCCTCCTACGAGCAGTACTTC
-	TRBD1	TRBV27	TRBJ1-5	CASSPTGNQPQHF	TGTGCCAGCAGTCCGACAGGGAATCAGCCCCAGCATTTT
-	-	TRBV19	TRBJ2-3	CASTPPPGIRQGTQYF	TGTGCCAGTACCCCTCCCCCGGGGATTCGCCAGGGTACGCAGTATTTT
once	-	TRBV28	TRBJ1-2	CASSSGTNYGYTF	TGTGCCAGCAGTTCAGGGACCAACTATGGCTACACCTTC
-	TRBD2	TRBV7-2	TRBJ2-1	CASSSGGDRDPGAYNEQFF	TGTGCCAGCAGCTCGGGGGGGGATAGGGACCCCGGGGCCTACAATGAGCAGTTCTTC
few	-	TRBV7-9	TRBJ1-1	CASSPMTDNEAFF	TGTGCCAGCAGCCCCATGACAGATAATGAAGCTTTCTTT
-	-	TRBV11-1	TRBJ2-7	CASSFSGRSYEQYF	TGTGCCAGCAGCTTTTCCGGACGGTCCTACGAGCAGTACTTC
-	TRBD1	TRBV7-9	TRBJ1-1	CASSLGDRQTEAFF	TGTGCCAGCAGCTTGGGGGACAGGCAGACTGAAGCTTTCTTT
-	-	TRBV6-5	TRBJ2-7	CASSRNPDGYEQYF	TGTGCCAGCAGTCGGAACCCTGACGGCTACGAGCAGTACTTC
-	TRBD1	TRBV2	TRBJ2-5	CASSESGGRETQYF	TGTGCCAGCAGTGAATCAGGGGGCAGAGAGACCCAGTACTTC
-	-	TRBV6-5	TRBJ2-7	CASRRGPQGSYEQYF	TGTGCCAGCCGAAGAGGTCCTCAAGGCTCCTACGAGCAGTACTTC
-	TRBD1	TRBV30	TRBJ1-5	CAWTLGTGNQPQHF	TGTGCCTGGACCCTCGGGACAGGCAATCAGCCCCAGCATTTT
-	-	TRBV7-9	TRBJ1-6	CASSSEVSPLHF	TGTGCCAGCAGCTCCGAGGTGTCACCCCTCCACTTT
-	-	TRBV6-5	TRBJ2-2	CASSYRRGPNTGELFF	TGTGCCAGCAGTTACCGGCGGGGCCCGAACACCGGGGAGCTGTTTTTT
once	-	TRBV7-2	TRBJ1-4	CASSLQENEKLFF	TGTGCCAGCAGCTTACAGGAAAATGAAAAACTGTTTTTT
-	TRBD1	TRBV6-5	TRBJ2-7	CASSRFRDRVYEQYF	TGTGCCAGCAGTAGATTCCGGGACAGGGTCTACGAGCAGTACTTC
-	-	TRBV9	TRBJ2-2	CASSVAVNTGELFF	TGTGCCAGCAGCGTAGCAGTGAACACCGGGGAGCTGTTTTTT
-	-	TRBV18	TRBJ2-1	CASSPPAGPYAQFF	TGTGCCAGCTCACCACCGGCCGGACCTTATGCGCAGTTCTTC
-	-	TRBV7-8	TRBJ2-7	CASSSPSYEQYF	TGTGCCAGCAGCTCCCCATCCTACGAGCAGTACTTC
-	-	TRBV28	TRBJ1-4	CASSLATGLPTNEKLFF	TGTGCCAGCAGTTTGGCGACAGGCCTGCCAACTAATGAAAAACTGTTTTTT
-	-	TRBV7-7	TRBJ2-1	CASSLGWSSYNEQFF	TGTGCCAGCAGCTTAGGGTGGAGCTCCTACAATGAGCAGTTCTTC
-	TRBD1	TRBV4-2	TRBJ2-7	CASSQDRTGTFYEQYF	TGTGCCAGCAGCCAAGATCGGACAGGGACATTCTACGAGCAGTACTTC
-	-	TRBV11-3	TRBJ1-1	CASSQMGDTEAFF	TGTGCCAGCAGCCAAATGGGGGACACTGAAGCTTTCTTT
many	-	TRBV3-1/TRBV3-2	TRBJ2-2	CASSQDWGLHTGELFF	TGTGCCAGCAGCCAAGATTGGGGACTCCACACCGGGGAGCTGTTTTTT
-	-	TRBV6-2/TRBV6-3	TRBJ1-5	CASSRTLSNQPQHF	TGTGCCAGCAGTCGGACACTTAGCAATCAGCCCCAGCATTTT
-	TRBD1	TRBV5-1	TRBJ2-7	CASSSPGQNYEQYF	TGCGCCAGCAGCTCACCGGGACAGAACTACGAGCAGTACTTC
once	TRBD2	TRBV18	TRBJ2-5	CASSPTLAGLQETQYF	TGTGCCAGCTCACCTACCCTAGCGGGGCTCCAAGAGACCCAGTACTTC
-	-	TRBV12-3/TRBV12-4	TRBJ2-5	CASSFVPEETQYF	TGTGCCAGCAGTTTCGTGCCTGAAGAGACCCAGTACTTC
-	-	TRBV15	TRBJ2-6	CATSRGDSGANVLTF	TGTGCCACCAGCAGAGGAGATTCTGGGGCCAACGTCCTGACTTTC
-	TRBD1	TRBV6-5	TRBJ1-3	CASRGTGESGNTIYF	TGTGCCAGCAGGGGGACAGGGGAATCTGGAAACACCATATATTTT
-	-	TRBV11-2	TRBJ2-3	CASSLTGALTDTQYF	TGTGCCAGCAGCTTGACGGGGGCTCTAACAGATACGCAGTATTTT
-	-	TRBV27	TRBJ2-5	CASSPRTLNLETQYF	TGTGCCAGCAGTCCCCGGACACTAAATCTGGAGACCCAGTACTTC
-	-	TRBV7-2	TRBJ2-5	CASSLAGSQETQYF	TGTGCCAGCAGCTTGGCTGGAAGCCAAGAGACCCAGTACTTC
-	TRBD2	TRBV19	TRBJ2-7	CASTEGGIYEQYF	TGTGCCAGTACCGAGGGAGGGATATACGAGCAGTACTTC